These T cell receptor beta chains were read from a single sample in a study of T cells in Graves' hyperthyroidism and ophthalmopathy. TCRdb reanalysed the multiplex PCR reads using MiXCR and keeps one entry per CDR3 protein. Of around 600,000 distinct CDR3 sequences detected, 45% appear once; the ten largest clones hold 7% to 7.5%. Sequenced material: peripheral blood or thyroid tissue (not recorded which). Receptors originate from an adult man with Graves' disease, either hyperthyroidism or ophthalmopathy (not recorded which). CDR3s leave out the opening cysteine and the closing phenylalanine or tryptophan.

V gene: TRBV7-9; J gene: TRBJ1-1; CDR3 protein: ASSAKNTEAF
V gene: TRBV10-3; J gene: TRBJ1-1; CDR3 protein: ASKLKSGTGTEAF
V gene: TRBV10-3; J gene: TRBJ1-5; CDR3 protein: AISDREETQH
V gene: TRBV7-2; J gene: TRBJ2-7; CDR3 protein: ASSPGSSMGSYEQY
V gene: TRBV29-1; J gene: TRBJ1-3; CDR3 protein: SLGQGATGNTIY
V gene: TRBV6-5; J gene: TRBJ1-6; CDR3 protein: ASSGQGRRDSPLH
V gene: TRBV20-1; J gene: TRBJ2-7; CDR3 protein: SASFLAGGHEQY
V gene: TRBV15; J gene: TRBJ1-2; CDR3 protein: ATSRDRGWRGYT
V gene: TRBV7-9; J gene: TRBJ2-5; CDR3 protein: ASSPQRPQETQY
V gene: TRBV7-9; J gene: TRBJ2-2; CDR3 protein: ASSSVTGTGELF
V gene: TRBV20-1; J gene: TRBJ2-7; CDR3 protein: SARDPGPAGGYEQY
V gene: TRBV6-6; J gene: TRBJ1-4; CDR3 protein: AIRQGATNEKLF
V gene: TRBV7-8; J gene: TRBJ1-5; CDR3 protein: ASSLLGQFNQPQH
V gene: TRBV6-2/TRBV6-3; J gene: TRBJ1-2; CDR3 protein: ASSYEGPNYGYT
V gene: TRBV25-1; J gene: TRBJ1-1; CDR3 protein: ASRDSARANTEAF
V gene: TRBV29-1; J gene: TRBJ2-3; CDR3 protein: SVEDGSADTQY
V gene: TRBV6-5; J gene: TRBJ2-5; CDR3 protein: ASSERRKGHETQY
V gene: TRBV5-1; J gene: TRBJ1-2; CDR3 protein: ASSLTGIGGYT
V gene: TRBV4-2; J gene: TRBJ1-2; CDR3 protein: ASSPRGPGPPS
V gene: TRBV20-1; J gene: TRBJ2-2; CDR3 protein: SATEGLAGGTGELF
V gene: TRBV19; J gene: TRBJ1-4; CDR3 protein: ASSGGGAAVEKLF
V gene: TRBV12-3/TRBV12-4; J gene: TRBJ1-2; CDR3 protein: ASSAHRGQGYT
V gene: TRBV19; J gene: TRBJ1-5; CDR3 protein: ASSKGQGLNQPQH
V gene: TRBV6-5; J gene: TRBJ2-5; CDR3 protein: ASSQPGGGETQY
V gene: TRBV19; J gene: TRBJ1-5; CDR3 protein: ASSTGGWTKNSNQPQH
V gene: TRBV20-1; J gene: TRBJ1-4; CDR3 protein: SARHSGGGEKLF
V gene: TRBV20-1; J gene: TRBJ1-1; CDR3 protein: SAPNNRQGVGNTEAF
V gene: TRBV12-3/TRBV12-4; J gene: TRBJ1-1; CDR3 protein: ASSLGTGAEAF
V gene: TRBV25-1; J gene: TRBJ2-5; CDR3 protein: ASSEFKGGKETQY
V gene: TRBV10-3; J gene: TRBJ1-2; CDR3 protein: AISGGPGQNYGYT
V gene: TRBV29-1; J gene: TRBJ2-5; CDR3 protein: SVVQGLAETQY
V gene: TRBV25-1; J gene: TRBJ1-2; CDR3 protein: ASSLDLRGKGYT
V gene: TRBV5-1; J gene: TRBJ1-4; CDR3 protein: ASSETATNEKLF
V gene: TRBV29-1; J gene: TRBJ1-2; CDR3 protein: SVESRGLYGYT
V gene: TRBV6-5; J gene: TRBJ2-2; CDR3 protein: ASLLANTGELF
V gene: TRBV29-1; J gene: TRBJ1-1; CDR3 protein: SVDSDRATEAF
V gene: TRBV7-9; J gene: TRBJ1-5; CDR3 protein: ASSLTTGGGSQPQH
V gene: TRBV28; J gene: TRBJ1-4; CDR3 protein: ASSRGTEKLF